A single sample gave rise to the 26 T cell receptor beta chains below, sequenced in a study of blood T cell repertoires in COVID-19 (dated by TCRdb to 2018 to 2020). Library construction relied on the immunoSEQ multiplex PCR assay. Here the immuneACCESS table is served through TCRdb, limited to in-frame sequences with V and J called. Missing clones are a known gap in these copies; in checked studies unresolved V genes cover under half, and the rest lacks a known reason. Across this sample there are roughly 200,000 clones, with 70% to 90% seen only once. The leading ten clones occupy 1.2% of the sample. The sequenced material came from PBMCs or T cells enriched from blood (not recorded which). These receptors came from a man aged 25-45 years who had recovered from COVID-19.

This clone was recorded only once. The chain couples TRBV5-4 to TRBJ2-3, with 7 bases fitting TRBD1. Trimming cost V 7 bases and J 1 base; bases outside gene matches: 9. CDR1 is SGHNT and CDR2 is YYREEE in the germline V gene (reference sequence). This CDR3 has 15 amino acids. The CDR3 spells CASRARDRGTDTQYF. The CDR3 DNA follows: TGTGCCAGCCGCGCCAGGGACAGAGGCACAGATACGCAGTATTTT.

The chain carries TRBV2 and TRBJ2-7, with 9 nucleotides matching TRBD1. Unmatched junction bases numbered 9, after V lost 0 bases and J lost 6 bases. The CDR3 loop spans 16 amino acids. Germline assignment: CDR1 SNHLY and CDR2 FYNNEI. CDR3 residues: CASSEALPGQGSEQYF. CDR3 DNA sequence: TGTGCCAGCAGTGAAGCATTACCGGGACAGGGAAGCGAGCAGTACTTC. Based on the CDR3 plus reference TRBV2 and TRBJ2-7, the full variable domain is EPEVTQTPSHQVTQMGQEVILRCVPISNHLYFYWYRQILGQKVEFLVSFYNNEISEKSEIFDDQFSVERPDGSNFTLKIRSTKLEDSAMYFCASSEALPGQGSEQYFGPGTRLTVT.

The rearrangement joins TRBV7-8 to TRBJ2-1, with 8 nucleotides matching TRBD2. The germline V gene encodes CDR1 SGHVS and CDR2 FQNEAQ. CDR3 length: 22 residues. Unmatched junction bases numbered 21, after V lost 2 bases and J lost 0 bases. This CDR3 reads CASSLFGRWRGEEYSSYNEQFF. The CDR3 nucleotides are TGTGCCAGCAGCTTATTCGGTAGATGGCGGGGGGAGGAGTACAGCTCCTACAATGAGCAGTTCTTC.

The genes are TRBV30 and TRBJ2-1; 9 bases map to TRBD1. This CDR3 is 17 amino acids long. V lost 3 bases and J lost 3; bases outside the gene matches: 12. The germline gives CDR1 GTSNPN, CDR2 SVGIG (reference sequence). The CDR3 region is CAWRLVPGQGVYNEQFF. The CDR3 coding sequence is TGTGCCTGGAGATTAGTCCCGGGACAGGGTGTCTACAATGAGCAGTTCTTC.

In its sample, this clone was seen a few times. The chain is built from TRBV29-1 and TRBJ2-1; maybe TRBD2 (5 bases). The CDR3 totals 11 residues. The V end lost 3 bases, the J end lost 7 bases, and 7 bases lay between the germline ends. Germline CDR1 SQVTM, CDR2 ANQGSEA. CDR3 sequence (DNA): TGCAGCGTTGAGACTACGAATGAGCAGTTCTTC. Translation: CSVETTNEQFF.

The chain recombines TRBV11-2 with TRBJ2-7, with a weak D call TRBD1 (5 bases). The CDR3 has 11 residues. Per the germline V gene, CDR1 is SGHAT and CDR2 is FQNNGV. Trimming shortened V by 5 bases and J by 4 bases, and 6 bases separated the two germline ends. As DNA, the CDR3 is TGTGCCAGCAGCCCAGGGTACGAGCAGTACTTC. Amino acids: CASSPGYEQYF.

The chain links TRBV24-1 to TRBJ2-5, with TRBD1 identical over 9 bases. The CDR3 contains 14 residues. Per germline, CDR1 KGHDR and CDR2 SFDVKD. J gave up 2 bases and V 6 bases, and 3 bases lay outside the gene matches. The CDR3 protein is CATSLGQGQETQYF. In nucleotides, the CDR3 is TGTGCCACCAGTTTGGGACAGGGACAAGAGACCCAGTACTTC.

The CDR3 loop reads CASSYRGDDEKLFF. The CDR3, as DNA: TGTGCCAGCAGTTACAGGGGTGATGATGAAAAACTGTTTTTT. The chain couples TRBV6-5 to TRBJ1-4; tentatively, D is TRBD1 (5 bases). Germline CDR1 is MNHEY and CDR2 is SVGAGI. The CDR3 has 14 amino acids. V lost 2 bases and J lost 6, with 10 bases in between.

The CDR3, as DNA: TGTGCCAGCAGCTTATCCGGCAGGGCTACAGATACGCAGTATTTT. Translated: CASSLSGRATDTQYF. The chain links TRBV7-6 to TRBJ2-3; D possibly corresponds to TRBD1 (5 bases). The CDR3 extends over 15 amino acids. The V gene's germline CDR1 is SGHVS and CDR2 FNYEAQ. Trimming pared 2 bases from V and 3 bases from J, leaving 12 bases between.

The V gene is TRBV10-3, the J gene TRBJ2-5; TRBD1 aligns across 10 bases. V lost 5 bases, J lost 3 bases, and 3 bases stayed unmatched. CDR3 length: 14 residues. Germline V lookup: CDR1 ENHRY, CDR2 SYGVKD. The CDR3: CAISQGTGEETQYF. The CDR3 coding sequence is TGTGCCATCAGTCAGGGGACAGGGGAAGAGACCCAGTACTTC.

The chain has TRBV28 and TRBJ2-3; no definite D call. This CDR3 contains 12 residues. Per germline, CDR1 MDHEN and CDR2 SYDVKM. Trimming took 10 bases from V and 0 from J, leaving 8 bases between them. The CDR3: CATDSSTDTQYF. Written as DNA, the CDR3 is TGTGCCACCGACTCTAGCACAGATACGCAGTATTTT.

The chain combines TRBV10-3 with TRBJ1-2, with D possibly matching TRBD1 (6 bases). Germline CDR1 and CDR2: ENHRY and SYGVKD. The V and J ends lost 2 bases and 8 bases respectively, with 15 bases between them. The CDR3 runs 14 residues. The CDR3 DNA is TGTGCCATCAGTGAGCAGGGGTTACCTGGGGGCTACACCTTC. It codes for CAISEQGLPGGYTF.

The chain joins TRBV4-3 to TRBJ2-3, with 9 bases matching TRBD2. Germline V lookup: CDR1 LGHNA, CDR2 YSLEER. V trimming: 1 base; J trimming: 8 bases; junction bases outside the gene matches: 4. This CDR3 has 14 amino acids. Written as DNA, the CDR3 is TGCGCCAGCAGCCAAGGGCTAGCGGGGCTTACGCAGTATTTT. It encodes CASSQGLAGLTQYF.

This chain links TRBV6-2 or TRBV6-3 with TRBJ1-4; 8 bases agree with TRBD1. This CDR3 spans 14 amino acids. V lost 2 bases, J lost 11 bases, and 7 bases stayed unmatched. CDR1 is MNHEY, CDR2 SVGEGT, per germline. CDR3 residues: CASSYTDGDRKLFF. CDR3 coding DNA: TGTGCCAGCAGTTACACAGATGGGGACAGGAAACTGTTTTTT.

The genes are TRBV19 and TRBJ1-4, with 7 bases identical to TRBD1. V shed 5 bases and J 7 bases; nucleotides not matched to a gene: 16. This CDR3 is built from 17 residues. Germline loops: CDR1 LNHDA, CDR2 SQIVND (reference sequence). The CDR3 loop is CASSLRGTDLRGEKLFF. Here the CDR3 DNA reads TGTGCCAGTAGTCTACGCGGGACAGACCTAAGAGGTGAAAAACTGTTTTTT.

This rearrangement joins TRBV12-3 or TRBV12-4 to TRBJ1-4, with D unresolved. V lost 9 bases and J lost 4, with 9 bases in between. The CDR3 loop spans 12 amino acids. The CDR3 coding sequence is TGTGCCAGTAGTGCACATAATGAAAAACTGTTTTTT. Translating gives CASSAHNEKLFF.

The CDR3 protein is CASSGARGATEAFF. The DNA of the CDR3 is TGCGCCAGCAGTGGAGCGCGGGGGGCCACTGAAGCTTTCTTT. This chain connects TRBV10-2 to TRBJ1-1; D may be TRBD1 (6 bases). The CDR3 spans 14 residues. CDR1 and CDR2 (germline): WSHSY, SAAADI. The V gene lost 4 bases and the J gene lost 4 bases, with 13 bases spanning the gap.

Notes on this clone: Additional DNA sequences in this sample encode the identical CDR3. V and J are TRBV2 and TRBJ2-4, with no clear D. Trimming shortened V by 1 base and J by 0 bases, and 4 bases separated the two germline ends. The CDR3 covers 14 residues. Germline V gene data show CDR1 as SNHLY and CDR2 as FYNNEI. CDR3 sequence: CASSEELAKNIQYF. CDR3 sequence (DNA): TGTGCCAGCAGTGAAGAACTAGCCAAAAACATTCAGTACTTC.

The chain has TRBV5-1 and TRBJ2-7; D perhaps matches TRBD2 (5 bases). CDR1 and CDR2 (germline): SGHRS, YFSETQ. This CDR3 has 17 residues. V was trimmed by 3 bases and J by 0 bases, leaving 19 bases between them. The CDR3 reads CASSCIRDSTVSYEQYF. The CDR3 DNA reads as TGCGCCAGCAGCTGTATCCGGGATTCGACGGTCTCCTACGAGCAGTACTTC.

The V and J genes are TRBV6-5 and TRBJ2-7; 8 nucleotides line up with TRBD1. With 5 bases clipped from V and 6 bases from J, the junction kept 6 bases outside the gene matches. CDR1 and CDR2 from the germline V gene are MNHEY and SVGAGI. CDR3 length: 13 residues. The CDR3 spells CASSQGAFGEQYF. CDR3 coding DNA: TGTGCCAGCAGTCAGGGGGCGTTTGGCGAGCAGTACTTC.

The chain recombines TRBV6-2 or TRBV6-3 with TRBJ2-1; the D gene is possibly TRBD2 (5 bases). V lost 4 bases to trimming and J lost 6 bases, with 22 bases between them. Germline V gene lookup returns CDR1 MNHEY and CDR2 SVGEGT. This CDR3 comprises 17 residues. CDR3: CASSSSRLAQSTNEQFF. The CDR3 DNA reads as TGTGCCAGCAGTTCCAGTAGGTTAGCGCAATCTACCAATGAGCAGTTCTTC.

The chain couples TRBV14 to TRBJ2-1; 7 positions agree with TRBD1. Germline V gives CDR1 SGHDN, CDR2 FVKESK. Germline trimming cut 1 base from V and 4 bases from J; bases unmatched to any gene: 19. This CDR3 has 20 amino acids. CDR3 bases: TGTGCCAGCAGCCAAGTTGACTTCACAGGGGATCTTGTTTCGTACAATGAGCAGTTCTTC. This codes for CASSQVDFTGDLVSYNEQFF.

The chain has TRBV3-1 (or the pseudogene TRBV3-2) and TRBJ2-3, with D possibly matching TRBD2 (5 bases). The CDR3 is 15 residues long. Germline assignment: CDR1 LGHDT and CDR2 YNNKEL (reference sequence). V lost 4 bases, J lost 0 bases, and 11 bases lay in between. The CDR3: CASSPPGVSTDTQYF. CDR3 sequence (DNA): TGTGCCAGCAGCCCGCCCGGGGTTAGCACAGATACGCAGTATTTT.

This chain joins TRBV20-1 and TRBJ2-5; D perhaps matches TRBD2 (6 bases). The germline V gene encodes CDR1 DFQATT and CDR2 SNEGSKA (reference sequence). Trimming shortened V by 3 bases and J by 2 bases, and 16 bases separated the two germline ends. This CDR3 has 15 amino acids. For the CDR3, the DNA is TGCAGTGCTAGTCGTCTAGCGCCAGGTCAAGAGACCCAGTACTTC. Its protein is CSASRLAPGQETQYF.

This clone appeared a single time. The CDR3 coding sequence is TGTGCCAGCAGAGGACTAGCGGCTTTCTACGAGCAGTACTTC. Residues: CASRGLAAFYEQYF. The chain has TRBV28 and TRBJ2-7; 10 nucleotides align to TRBD2. Germline V lookup: CDR1 MDHEN, CDR2 SYDVKM. J was trimmed by 3 bases and V by 6 bases; bases with no gene match: 5. CDR3 length equals 14 residues.

The chain recombines TRBV7-9 with TRBJ2-7; TRBD2 agrees at 10 bases. CDR3 length: 17 amino acids. Germline assignment: CDR1 SEHNR and CDR2 FQNEAQ (reference sequence). V was pared by 4 bases and J by 6 bases, with 15 bases of the junction left unmatched. The CDR3 spells CASSSLASGSHVSEQYF. CDR3 nucleotides: TGTGCCAGCAGCTCCCTGGCTAGCGGGAGTCATGTAAGCGAGCAGTACTTC.